Reported below is one T cell receptor (beta chain). Sequenced by immunoSEQ multiplex PCR; TCRdb stores in-frame clones only, minus some. The sample consists of roughly 90,000 clones, about 78% of them appearing once. The CDR3 runs to 16 residues. Germline-derived CDR1 and CDR2 are MNHNY and SVGAGI (reference sequence). V was cut by 5 bases and J by 3 bases, with 19 bases left in between. The data were taken from a study of radiotherapy plus CTLA-4 blockade in lung cancer. Chemo-refractory metastatic non-small-cell lung cancer patients received focal radiation with ipilimumab CTLA-4 blockade. The V and J genes are TRBV6-6 and TRBJ2-5, with D perhaps matching TRBD2 (5 bases). The TCR originated in a human donor with non-small cell lung cancer who had a partial response to radiotherapy plus ipilimumab. Some clones in this sample may be carry-over from other donors' samples. The source was peripheral blood, collected from a patient treated with radiotherapy plus ipilimumab. CDR3 DNA sequence: TGTGCCAGCAGTCCTACGGGGAGACTACGAAAAGAGACCCAGTACTTC. Its translation is CASSPTGRLRKETQYF.